Listed below are T cell receptor beta chains from one sample, sequenced in a study of blood T cells in healthy people across ages. TCRdb used MiXCR to reprocess the 5' RACE reads, holding one entry per CDR3 protein. The sample lists 630,000 or so distinct CDR3 sequences, 32% occurring once. The sequencing input was blood. All receptors come from a woman of 80 years or more in good health. CDR3s include the opening cysteine and the closing phenylalanine or tryptophan. A D gene is named only where the DNA matches it firmly. For some rows the clone size is stated as once, few or many, or as a class when expanded; others skip it.

cdr3_aa	cdr3_nt	v_call	j_call	clone_size	d_call
CASSFQRGAYEQYF	TGTGCCAGCAGTTTTCAGCGGGGGGCCTACGAGCAGTACTTC	TRBV27	TRBJ2-7	NA	TRBD2
CASSIVRGGGPDNEQFF	TGTGCCAGCAGTATTGTCCGGGGAGGGGGTCCGGACAATGAGCAGTTCTTC	TRBV11-2	TRBJ2-1	many	NA
CASSSTGDAPLHF	TGTGCCAGCAGTTCCACAGGGGACGCACCCCTCCACTTT	TRBV12-3/TRBV12-4	TRBJ1-6	many	TRBD1
CASSQVEGDTEAFF	TGTGCCAGCAGCCAAGTAGAGGGGGACACTGAAGCTTTCTTT	TRBV4-2	TRBJ1-1	NA	NA
CASSDLGTGSYEQYF	TGTGCCAGCAGTGACCTCGGGACAGGGAGCTACGAGCAGTACTTC	TRBV6-1	TRBJ2-7	many	TRBD1
CASALGSANTEAFF	TGTGCCAGCGCCCTCGGGTCTGCGAACACTGAAGCTTTCTTT	TRBV12-3/TRBV12-4	TRBJ1-1	many	NA
CASSPPYTRETQYF	TGTGCCAGCAGCCCACCCTACACCAGAGAGACCCAGTACTTC	TRBV7-2	TRBJ2-5	many	NA
CASSPSLARSYNEQFF	TGTGCCAGCAGTCCATCCCTGGCCCGCTCCTACAATGAGCAGTTCTTC	TRBV12-3/TRBV12-4	TRBJ2-1	NA	NA
CASSSSGQGGRDTQYF	TGTGCCAGCAGCTCTTCGGGACAGGGAGGCCGAGATACGCAGTATTTT	TRBV9	TRBJ2-3	NA	TRBD1
CASSNAGTGNRETQYF	TGTGCCAGCAGTAACGCCGGAACAGGGAATAGGGAGACCCAGTACTTC	TRBV12-3/TRBV12-4	TRBJ2-5	many	NA
CASSPLDSRDYSPLHF	TGTGCCAGCAGTCCACTTGACAGTCGGGATTATTCACCCCTCCACTTT	TRBV5-5	TRBJ1-6	few	NA
CASSPVSSYEQYF	TGTGCCAGCAGTCCGGTTAGCTCCTACGAGCAGTACTTC	TRBV6-5	TRBJ2-7	NA	NA